In its sample, the clone carrying this T cell receptor (beta chain) was seen a few times. This record comes from a study of blood T cell repertoires in COVID-19. Study background: The study drew acute and convalescent COVID-19 samples from the United States, Italy and Spain.

Study processing details: Amplification of reference gene primers was used by the study to estimate nucleated cell counts. Method: immunoSEQ multiplex PCR; TCRdb's copy keeps in-frame clones and lacks some. V and J calls and clone size are as listed in that table; D and trimming were resolved from the DNA. Seen here are 110,000 or so clones, over 70% observed once, and the top ten hold 1.5% to 1.9%. The clonotype comes from a man between 45 and 60 years old with acute or convalescent COVID-19. Material for sequencing was peripheral blood.

The CDR3 spells CASSRTGYTEAFF. The DNA for the CDR3 is TGTGCCAGCAGCCGGACAGGGTATACTGAAGCTTTCTTT. The chain is built from TRBV4-2 and TRBJ1-1; the match to TRBD1 covers 8 bases. The trim removed 4 bases at V and 5 bases at J, leaving 3 bases unmatched. Per germline, CDR1 LGHNA and CDR2 YNFKEQ. CDR3 length: 13 residues.